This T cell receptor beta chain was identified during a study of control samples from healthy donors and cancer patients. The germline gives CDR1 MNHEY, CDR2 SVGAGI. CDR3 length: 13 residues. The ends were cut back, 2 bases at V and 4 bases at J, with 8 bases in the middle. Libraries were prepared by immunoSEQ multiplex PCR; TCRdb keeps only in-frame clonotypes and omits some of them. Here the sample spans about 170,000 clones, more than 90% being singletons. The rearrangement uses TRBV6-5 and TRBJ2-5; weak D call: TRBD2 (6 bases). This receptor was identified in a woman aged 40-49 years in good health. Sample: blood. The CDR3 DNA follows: TGTGCCAGCAGTTACGGAGGGGTAGAGACCCAGTACTTC. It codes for CASSYGGVETQYF.